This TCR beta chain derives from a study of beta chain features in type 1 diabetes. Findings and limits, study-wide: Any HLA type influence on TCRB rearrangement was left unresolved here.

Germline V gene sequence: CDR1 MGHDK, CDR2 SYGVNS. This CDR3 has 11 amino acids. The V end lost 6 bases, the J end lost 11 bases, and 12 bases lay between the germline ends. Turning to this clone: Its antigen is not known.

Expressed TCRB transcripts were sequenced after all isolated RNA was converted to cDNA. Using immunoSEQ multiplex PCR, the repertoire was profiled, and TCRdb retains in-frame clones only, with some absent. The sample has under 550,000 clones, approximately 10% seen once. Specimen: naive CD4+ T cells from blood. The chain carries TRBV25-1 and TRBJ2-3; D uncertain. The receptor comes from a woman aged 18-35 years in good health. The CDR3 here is CASRAYGEQYF. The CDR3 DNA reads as TGTGCCAGCAGGGCGTATGGTGAGCAGTATTTT.